A selection of T cell receptor beta chains follows, all from one sample in a study of cytomegalovirus exposure and HLA in healthy donors. Clones were read by immunoSEQ multiplex PCR, and TCRdb kept only the in-frame ones, dropping some. The repertoire holds 150,000 to 200,000 clones, with under 80% as singletons. Source material: PBMCs. The receptors here all came from a female donor in good health and CMV-seronegative. Both conserved end residues are part of each CDR3. A D gene is named only where the DNA matches it firmly. Part of the rows lack a size; the others show once, few, many or a class for expanded clones.

abundance: NA; d_gene: TRBD1; v_gene: TRBV30; j_gene: TRBJ1-1; CDR3nt: TGTGCCTGGAGCCGGGACAGAGGGACTGAAGCTTTCTTT; CDR3aa: CAWSRDRGTEAFF
abundance: NA; d_gene: TRBD1; v_gene: TRBV2; j_gene: TRBJ1-2; CDR3nt: TGTGCCAGCAGTGGACAGGGAAACTATGGCTACACCTTC; CDR3aa: CASSGQGNYGYTF
abundance: NA; d_gene: NA; v_gene: TRBV9; j_gene: TRBJ1-2; CDR3nt: TGTGCCAGCAGCGGACCTGGGTCAGCTCAAACAGCTAACTATGGCTACACCTTC; CDR3aa: CASSGPGSAQTANYGYTF
abundance: once; d_gene: TRBD1; v_gene: TRBV7-9; j_gene: TRBJ2-7; CDR3nt: TGTGCCAGCAGCTCCCCGACAGGGGGCCCTCCTCACGAGCAGTACTTC; CDR3aa: CASSSPTGGPPHEQYF
abundance: NA; d_gene: NA; v_gene: TRBV27; j_gene: TRBJ2-1; CDR3nt: TGTGCCAGCAGAAGACAGGAGATCTACAATGAGCAGTTCTTC; CDR3aa: CASRRQEIYNEQFF
abundance: NA; d_gene: NA; v_gene: TRBV27; j_gene: TRBJ1-5; CDR3nt: TGTGCCAGCAGTTCTGAGGAGAACCAGCCCCAGCATTTT; CDR3aa: CASSSEENQPQHF
abundance: NA; d_gene: NA; v_gene: TRBV6-5; j_gene: TRBJ1-1; CDR3nt: TGTGCCAGCAGTTATGATGATCTGGTCAGGGGAACTGAAGCTTTCTTT; CDR3aa: CASSYDDLVRGTEAFF
abundance: NA; d_gene: NA; v_gene: TRBV5-1; j_gene: TRBJ1-5; CDR3nt: TGCGCCAGCAGCTTGGACGGGTATAGCAATCAGCCCCAGCATTTT; CDR3aa: CASSLDGYSNQPQHF
abundance: NA; d_gene: NA; v_gene: TRBV4-2; j_gene: TRBJ1-2; CDR3nt: TGTGCCAGCAGCCAAGATTCTGGACAGTATGCTGGCTACACCTTC; CDR3aa: CASSQDSGQYAGYTF
abundance: NA; d_gene: NA; v_gene: TRBV7-9; j_gene: TRBJ2-7; CDR3nt: TGTGCCAGCAGCCACTTAGGGGGAAGAGCGCTTAGCTCCTACGAGCAGTACTTC; CDR3aa: CASSHLGGRALSSYEQYF
abundance: NA; d_gene: TRBD1; v_gene: TRBV7-8; j_gene: TRBJ2-3; CDR3nt: TGTGCCAGCAGCTCCAGGGGACAGGGGATTTGGTATTTT; CDR3aa: CASSSRGQGIWYF
abundance: NA; d_gene: TRBD2; v_gene: TRBV30; j_gene: TRBJ2-3; CDR3nt: TGTGCCTGGAGTGTCCCTAGCGGGGGAGTAACAGATACGCAGTATTTT; CDR3aa: CAWSVPSGGVTDTQYF
abundance: NA; d_gene: NA; v_gene: TRBV5-6; j_gene: TRBJ1-1; CDR3nt: TGTGCCAGCAGCTTGGGCGGGAACACTGAAGCTTTCTTT; CDR3aa: CASSLGGNTEAFF
abundance: NA; d_gene: NA; v_gene: TRBV19; j_gene: TRBJ1-2; CDR3nt: TGTGCCAGTAGCCAGGAGGCGGGCTTC; CDR3aa: CASSQEAGF
abundance: NA; d_gene: NA; v_gene: TRBV5-5; j_gene: TRBJ1-2; CDR3nt: TGTGCCAGCAGCCAGGACAGTCGATACTATGGCTACACCTTC; CDR3aa: CASSQDSRYYGYTF
abundance: NA; d_gene: TRBD2; v_gene: TRBV5-1; j_gene: TRBJ2-3; CDR3nt: TGCGCCAGCAGCCACCGGACAGCGGGGGGCACAGATACGCAGTATTTT; CDR3aa: CASSHRTAGGTDTQYF
abundance: NA; d_gene: TRBD1; v_gene: TRBV27; j_gene: TRBJ1-2; CDR3nt: TGTGCCAGCAGCCACTCGACAGGGGAGGTTAACTATGGCTACACCTTC; CDR3aa: CASSHSTGEVNYGYTF
abundance: few; d_gene: TRBD1; v_gene: TRBV6-6; j_gene: TRBJ2-5; CDR3nt: TGTGCCAGCAGTTACTCCCCGGGACAGAAAGAGACCCAGTACTTC; CDR3aa: CASSYSPGQKETQYF
abundance: few; d_gene: NA; v_gene: TRBV2; j_gene: TRBJ2-3; CDR3nt: TGTGCCAGCAGTCCCAGGGCCTCGACAGATACGCAGTATTTT; CDR3aa: CASSPRASTDTQYF
abundance: NA; d_gene: NA; v_gene: TRBV11-2; j_gene: TRBJ1-2; CDR3nt: TGTGCCAGCAGCATGGGAGGGGGAAACTATGGCTACACCTTC; CDR3aa: CASSMGGGNYGYTF
abundance: NA; d_gene: NA; v_gene: TRBV21-1; j_gene: TRBJ2-3; CDR3nt: TGTGCCAGCAGCACCCTGGGAGGAGGGGCGGAGGCAGATACGCAGTATTTT; CDR3aa: CASSTLGGGAEADTQYF
abundance: NA; d_gene: NA; v_gene: TRBV30; j_gene: TRBJ2-6; CDR3nt: TGTGCCTGGAGTCCCGGGACAGCCAACGTCCTGACTTTC; CDR3aa: CAWSPGTANVLTF
abundance: NA; d_gene: NA; v_gene: TRBV27; j_gene: TRBJ2-7; CDR3nt: TGTGCCAGCAGTGCCCCGGGTTTTAGCTCCTACGAGCAGTACTTC; CDR3aa: CASSAPGFSSYEQYF
abundance: NA; d_gene: NA; v_gene: TRBV6-1; j_gene: TRBJ1-4; CDR3nt: TGTGCCAGCAGTGAGACTATTACTAATGAAAAACTGTTTTTT; CDR3aa: CASSETITNEKLFF
abundance: NA; d_gene: NA; v_gene: TRBV5-3; j_gene: TRBJ2-7; CDR3nt: TGTGCCAGAAGCTTAGGGACCGGGACACTCTACGAGCAGTACTTC; CDR3aa: CARSLGTGTLYEQYF
abundance: NA; d_gene: NA; v_gene: TRBV2; j_gene: TRBJ2-5; CDR3nt: TGTGCCGGCAGTGACTTAGAACAAGAGACCCAGTACTTC; CDR3aa: CAGSDLEQETQYF
abundance: NA; d_gene: NA; v_gene: TRBV7-9; j_gene: TRBJ2-5; CDR3nt: TGTGCCAGCAGCTTAGATAGCCTCCAAGAGACCCAGTACTTC; CDR3aa: CASSLDSLQETQYF
abundance: NA; d_gene: NA; v_gene: TRBV2; j_gene: TRBJ1-5; CDR3nt: TGTGCCAGCAGTGCACAGGGACCGGATCAGCCCCAGCATTTT; CDR3aa: CASSAQGPDQPQHF
abundance: NA; d_gene: TRBD1; v_gene: TRBV19; j_gene: TRBJ1-2; CDR3nt: TGTGCCAGTAGTATTCCGGGACAGGGGAGGTATGGCTACACCTTC; CDR3aa: CASSIPGQGRYGYTF
abundance: NA; d_gene: NA; v_gene: TRBV30; j_gene: TRBJ2-2; CDR3nt: TGTGCCTGGAGTCGGTTTTCGAACACCGGGGAGCCGTTTTTT; CDR3aa: CAWSRFSNTGEPFF
abundance: NA; d_gene: NA; v_gene: TRBV30; j_gene: TRBJ2-5; CDR3nt: TGTGCCTGGAGGCATGACGGGGGGCGGGAGACCCAGTACTTC; CDR3aa: CAWRHDGGRETQYF
abundance: NA; d_gene: TRBD1; v_gene: TRBV2; j_gene: TRBJ2-2; CDR3nt: TGTGCCAGCAGTTCTCTGGGACAGGGGAACACCGGGGAGCTGTTTTTT; CDR3aa: CASSSLGQGNTGELFF
abundance: NA; d_gene: TRBD1; v_gene: TRBV2; j_gene: TRBJ2-7; CDR3nt: TGTGCCAGCAGACGAAGGGGACAGGGGATCACCTACGAGCAGTACTTC; CDR3aa: CASRRRGQGITYEQYF
abundance: once; d_gene: TRBD2; v_gene: TRBV11-3; j_gene: TRBJ2-2; CDR3nt: TGTGCCAGCAGCTCCCCCCGACTAGCGGGAGGAACCGGGGAGCTGTTTTTT; CDR3aa: CASSSPRLAGGTGELFF
abundance: NA; d_gene: TRBD2; v_gene: TRBV5-1; j_gene: TRBJ2-3; CDR3nt: TGCGCCAGCAGCCCGGGGACTAGCGGAACAGATACGCAGTATTTT; CDR3aa: CASSPGTSGTDTQYF
abundance: NA; d_gene: TRBD2; v_gene: TRBV19; j_gene: TRBJ2-3; CDR3nt: TGTGCCAGTAGTATTGATTCTAGCGGGGCCATTAGCACAGATACGCAGTATTTT; CDR3aa: CASSIDSSGAISTDTQYF
abundance: NA; d_gene: TRBD1; v_gene: TRBV5-1; j_gene: TRBJ2-7; CDR3nt: TGCGCCAGCAGCCAAAGAACAGGGGGCCCCTACGAGCAGTACTTC; CDR3aa: CASSQRTGGPYEQYF
abundance: NA; d_gene: TRBD1; v_gene: TRBV4-1; j_gene: TRBJ1-1; CDR3nt: TGCGCCAGCAGCCTGGGACAGGGGAACACTGAAGCTTTCTTT; CDR3aa: CASSLGQGNTEAFF
abundance: NA; d_gene: NA; v_gene: TRBV5-5; j_gene: TRBJ1-5; CDR3nt: TGTGCCAGCAGCTTGCTGGGGGGGCAGCCCCAGCATTTT; CDR3aa: CASSLLGGQPQHF
abundance: NA; d_gene: NA; v_gene: TRBV7-6; j_gene: TRBJ2-1; CDR3nt: TGTGCCAGCAGCGCGATTAGCGGAGCCTCCTACAATGAGCAGTTCTTC; CDR3aa: CASSAISGASYNEQFF
abundance: NA; d_gene: NA; v_gene: TRBV27; j_gene: TRBJ2-3; CDR3nt: TGTGCCAGCAGCCACAACTCGAACGGGAGAGATACGCAGTATTTT; CDR3aa: CASSHNSNGRDTQYF
abundance: NA; d_gene: NA; v_gene: TRBV7-9; j_gene: TRBJ2-3; CDR3nt: TGTGCCAGCAGCTTACTCGCAGATACGCAGTATTTT; CDR3aa: CASSLLADTQYF
abundance: NA; d_gene: NA; v_gene: TRBV5-6; j_gene: TRBJ1-1; CDR3nt: TGTGCCAGCAGCCGTACAGGGACTGAAGCTTTCTTT; CDR3aa: CASSRTGTEAFF
abundance: once; d_gene: NA; v_gene: TRBV9; j_gene: TRBJ1-3; CDR3nt: TGTGCCAGCAGCACCCGACAGAATTCTGGAAACACCATATATTTT; CDR3aa: CASSTRQNSGNTIYF
abundance: few; d_gene: NA; v_gene: TRBV5-1; j_gene: TRBJ2-6; CDR3nt: TGCGCCAGCAGCTTGGGTAGCTCTGGGGCCAACGTCCTGACTTTC; CDR3aa: CASSLGSSGANVLTF
abundance: NA; d_gene: NA; v_gene: TRBV2; j_gene: TRBJ1-5; CDR3nt: TGTGCCAGCAGTGAACAGTGGAGCCCACAGCCCCAGCATTTT; CDR3aa: CASSEQWSPQPQHF
abundance: NA; d_gene: TRBD1; v_gene: TRBV6-5; j_gene: TRBJ1-2; CDR3nt: TGTGCCAGCAGTCTCCGACAGGGGGTTGGCTACACCTTC; CDR3aa: CASSLRQGVGYTF
abundance: NA; d_gene: TRBD1; v_gene: TRBV7-3; j_gene: TRBJ1-5; CDR3nt: TGTGCCAGCAGCCCCTCGGGACAGGGGCCGATGAGGCCCCAGCCCCAGCATTTT; CDR3aa: CASSPSGQGPMRPQPQHF
abundance: NA; d_gene: NA; v_gene: TRBV5-6; j_gene: TRBJ2-3; CDR3nt: TGTGCCAGCAGCTTAGGGGGGGCGCCAGATACGCAGTATTTT; CDR3aa: CASSLGGAPDTQYF